Sequencing of this TCR beta chain was carried out in a study of post-analysis software for immune sequencing data. As to this clonotype: Antigen unknown.

General observations from the study: When patients were compared with controls, roughly five TRBV segments were more frequent, TRBV5-6, TRBV5-1 and TRBV20-1 among them.

cDNA libraries for TCR beta contained unique molecular identifiers. In TCRdb, the PCR reads were re-called with MiXCR into one record per CDR3 protein. Of about 810,000 distinct CDR3 sequences in the sample, about 50% were seen once. The CDR3 extends over 14 amino acids. CDR1 is SGDLS and CDR2 is YYNGEE in the germline V gene. Deletions cut 2 bases from V and 5 bases from J, with 13 bases between. Source material: blood. The TCR originated in a girl aged 5 to 17 with multiple sclerosis. The rearrangement joins TRBV9 to TRBJ1-1, with D unresolved. The CDR3 loop reads CASSVRTIQTEAFF. Written as DNA, the CDR3 is TGTGCCAGCAGCGTCCGGACCATTCAAACTGAAGCTTTCTTT.